Detailed here is one TCR beta chain. Antigen: not known. Sample time point: week 47, end of study. Every vaccine dose comprised 300 ug of mutant IDH1 20-mer peptide plus topical imiquimod. Eight vaccinations were given in weeks 1, 3, 5, 7, 11, 15, 19 and 23. CDR3 size: 13 residues. Germline V gene lookup returns CDR1 SGHTA and CDR2 FQGNSA. With 5 bases removed from V and 7 bases from J, the gap between germline ends came to 11 bases. The source of the sample is a study of a mutant IDH1 vaccine in newly diagnosed glioma. Study observations and caveats: It was about 92% of patients that developed vaccine-induced immune responses.

Here immunoSEQ multiplex PCR was the method, and the copy in TCRdb shows in-frame clones only, minus some. The table includes 35,000 to 45,000 clones, roughly 82% detected once. The chain joins TRBV7-2 to TRBJ1-4; D is undetermined. The TCR originated in a man aged 40-49 years with glioma. The specimen comprised PBMCs, sampled from a glioma patient whose treatment included an IDH1 peptide vaccine. The CDR3 spells CASSVRDGEKLFF. CDR3 bases: TGTGCCAGCAGCGTTCGAGATGGTGAAAAACTGTTTTTT. Combining the CDR3 with reference TRBV7-2 and TRBJ1-4 gives the whole variable domain GAGVSQSPSNKVTEKGKDVELRCDPISGHTALYWYRQSLGQGLEFLIYFQGNSAPDKSGLPSDRFSAERTGGSVSTLTIQRTQQEDSAVYLCASSVRDGEKLFFGSGTQLSVL.